This is a list of T cell receptor beta chains from one sample in a study of T-cell memory formation after mild COVID-19. TCRdb analysed the 5' RACE reads with MiXCR anew, one entry per CDR3 protein. Of 390,000 or so distinct CDR3 sequences in the sample, around a sixth were seen once. Sequenced sample: PBMCs or a T cell subset sorted from them (not recorded which). Source of these receptors: a young man who had mild COVID-19 (a few samples of this study predate the infection). Cell type and time point are not known. The CDR3 runs from the conserved cysteine through the conserved F or W. A D gene is named only where the DNA matches it firmly. Clone size appears in some rows only: once, few, many, or a class for an expanded clone.

j_call: TRBJ1-6; d_call: -; cdr3_length: 16; v_call: TRBV7-2; clone_size: few; cdr3_aa: CASSPGLGSYNSPLHF; cdr3_nt: TGTGCCAGCAGCCCAGGGCTAGGCTCCTATAATTCACCCCTCCACTTT
j_call: TRBJ2-3; d_call: -; cdr3_length: 15; v_call: TRBV9; clone_size: -; cdr3_aa: CASSFRDNGADTQYF; cdr3_nt: TGTGCCAGCAGCTTCCGGGATAATGGGGCAGATACGCAGTATTTT
j_call: TRBJ1-2; d_call: -; cdr3_length: 15; v_call: TRBV7-9; clone_size: -; cdr3_aa: CASSSTGRGTYGYTF; cdr3_nt: TGTGCCAGCAGCTCTACAGGGAGAGGGACTTATGGCTACACCTTC
j_call: TRBJ1-4; d_call: -; cdr3_length: 14; v_call: TRBV5-1; clone_size: -; cdr3_aa: CASSFRQANEKLFF; cdr3_nt: TGCGCCAGCAGCTTTAGACAAGCTAATGAAAAACTGTTTTTT
j_call: TRBJ2-5; d_call: -; cdr3_length: 13; v_call: TRBV24-1; clone_size: few; cdr3_aa: CATSEGNQETQYF; cdr3_nt: TGTGCCACCAGTGAAGGAAACCAAGAGACCCAGTACTTC
j_call: TRBJ2-1; d_call: -; cdr3_length: 12; v_call: TRBV15; clone_size: -; cdr3_aa: CATSRARGEQFF; cdr3_nt: TGTGCCACCAGCAGGGCCCGGGGTGAGCAGTTCTTC
j_call: TRBJ2-3; d_call: -; cdr3_length: 13; v_call: TRBV12-3/TRBV12-4; clone_size: few; cdr3_aa: CAIRDRRPDTQYF; cdr3_nt: TGTGCCATAAGGGACCGCAGACCAGATACGCAGTATTTT
j_call: TRBJ2-5; d_call: -; cdr3_length: 14; v_call: TRBV15; clone_size: -; cdr3_aa: CATSRERGTGTQYF; cdr3_nt: TGTGCCACCAGCAGAGAGCGGGGAACGGGGACCCAGTACTTC
j_call: TRBJ1-5; d_call: -; cdr3_length: 15; v_call: TRBV2; clone_size: -; cdr3_aa: CASSEQGSGAQPQHF; cdr3_nt: TGTGCCAGCAGTGAACAGGGATCCGGCGCTCAGCCCCAGCATTTT
j_call: TRBJ2-1; d_call: -; cdr3_length: 14; v_call: TRBV7-9; clone_size: few; cdr3_aa: CASSLLGSRDEQFF; cdr3_nt: TGTGCCAGCAGCTTATTGGGTAGCAGGGATGAGCAGTTCTTC
j_call: TRBJ2-3; d_call: TRBD2; cdr3_length: 17; v_call: TRBV18; clone_size: few; cdr3_aa: CASSPPTGGGASDTQYF; cdr3_nt: TGTGCCAGCTCACCACCGACTGGCGGGGGGGCCTCAGATACGCAGTATTTT
j_call: TRBJ1-1; d_call: TRBD1; cdr3_length: 14; v_call: TRBV5-1; clone_size: many; cdr3_aa: CASSHGQGATEAFF; cdr3_nt: TGCGCCAGCAGCCACGGACAGGGGGCGACTGAAGCTTTCTTT
j_call: TRBJ1-5; d_call: -; cdr3_length: 14; v_call: TRBV7-2; clone_size: -; cdr3_aa: CASSLAGSPQPQHF; cdr3_nt: TGTGCCAGCAGCTTAGCTGGGAGCCCTCAGCCCCAGCATTTT
j_call: TRBJ1-6; d_call: -; cdr3_length: 13; v_call: TRBV20-1; clone_size: few; cdr3_aa: CSARDDKSSPLHF; cdr3_nt: TGCAGTGCTAGAGATGACAAGTCTTCACCCCTCCACTTT
j_call: TRBJ1-2; d_call: TRBD1; cdr3_length: 14; v_call: TRBV2; clone_size: -; cdr3_aa: CASRLRGTEYGYTF; cdr3_nt: TGTGCCAGCAGACTTAGAGGGACAGAATATGGCTACACCTTC
j_call: TRBJ2-2; d_call: -; cdr3_length: 15; v_call: TRBV5-1; clone_size: few; cdr3_aa: CASSLEEGRSGELFF; cdr3_nt: TGCGCCAGCAGCTTGGAGGAAGGTCGGAGCGGGGAGCTGTTTTTT